These T cell receptor beta chains were read from a single sample in a study of blood T cell repertoires in COVID-19. Clones were read by immunoSEQ multiplex PCR, and TCRdb kept only the in-frame ones, dropping some. In the table there are 170,000 or so clones, 84% of which are singletons. What was sequenced was peripheral blood. The receptors stem from a man between 18 and 29 years old with active or convalescent COVID-19. CDR3s include the opening cysteine and the closing phenylalanine or tryptophan. Clone size is shown for a subset of rows, as once, few, many or a class of expanded clone.

V: TRBV10-3; J: TRBJ2-7; size: NA; CDR3: CAISVSGSRDEQYF
V: TRBV11-2; J: TRBJ2-1; size: NA; CDR3: CASSLAGGIYEQFF
V: TRBV18; J: TRBJ2-5; size: once; CDR3: CASSPPAGGPFQETQYF
V: TRBV9; J: TRBJ1-3; size: NA; CDR3: CASSAPNRDPLF
V: TRBV24-1; J: TRBJ2-1; size: NA; CDR3: CATSDLPSGRASNEQFF
V: TRBV19; J: TRBJ1-2; size: NA; CDR3: CASSGGTGGYGYTF
V: TRBV10-3; J: TRBJ2-2; size: once; CDR3: CAISPRQNSLVGGELFF
V: TRBV9; J: TRBJ1-1; size: NA; CDR3: CASSARGGPNTEAFF
V: TRBV30; J: TRBJ2-1; size: NA; CDR3: CAWRAGMYNEQFF
V: TRBV2; J: TRBJ2-7; size: NA; CDR3: CASSTDWSSYEQYF
V: TRBV19; J: TRBJ1-6; size: NA; CDR3: CASSTFARSSYNSPLHF
V: TRBV18; J: TRBJ1-2; size: NA; CDR3: CASSPSTGSDGYTF
V: TRBV19; J: TRBJ1-4; size: NA; CDR3: CASSPRDRGLDEKLFF
V: TRBV6-6; J: TRBJ1-2; size: NA; CDR3: CASSSPDRVYGGYTF
V: TRBV20-1; J: TRBJ2-1; size: NA; CDR3: CSARQMNEQFF
V: TRBV6-4; J: TRBJ2-2; size: few; CDR3: CASSVEGGNTGELFF
V: TRBV7-6; J: TRBJ1-5; size: once; CDR3: CASSLGTEVRQPQHF
V: TRBV24-1; J: TRBJ2-3; size: NA; CDR3: CATIRERTNTDTQYF
V: TRBV7-2; J: TRBJ1-1; size: few; CDR3: CASSRQGATAFF
V: TRBV6-1; J: TRBJ2-7; size: NA; CDR3: CASSEARSVFYEQYF
V: TRBV28; J: TRBJ1-4; size: NA; CDR3: CASSPAGTANEKLFF
V: TRBV9; J: TRBJ2-5; size: NA; CDR3: CASSKTTVQETQYF
V: TRBV5-1; J: TRBJ2-5; size: NA; CDR3: CASSGGTGRQETQYF
V: TRBV11-2; J: TRBJ2-7; size: NA; CDR3: CASSLSYQRGGPYEQYF
V: TRBV19; J: TRBJ2-5; size: NA; CDR3: CASSIGLALPQETQYF
V: TRBV29-1; J: TRBJ1-3; size: NA; CDR3: CSARRDSGNTIYF
V: TRBV7-6; J: TRBJ2-7; size: NA; CDR3: CASSAQGTSYEQYF
V: TRBV6-5; J: TRBJ2-7; size: NA; CDR3: CASSYTRSDREYEQYF
V: TRBV12-5; J: TRBJ2-1; size: few; CDR3: CASGPAPLAGGHHEQFF
V: TRBV6-5; J: TRBJ1-4; size: NA; CDR3: CASRSDRERKLFF
V: TRBV7-3; J: TRBJ2-1; size: NA; CDR3: CASSPGTSGMGEQFF
V: TRBV2; J: TRBJ2-1; size: NA; CDR3: CASSGTSGPFNEQFF
V: TRBV11-2; J: TRBJ2-5; size: few; CDR3: CASSLGTGRETQYF
V: TRBV19; J: TRBJ1-2; size: NA; CDR3: CASSGGLGFYGYTF
V: TRBV5-6; J: TRBJ2-2; size: NA; CDR3: CASSAGTHTGELFF
V: TRBV6-5; J: TRBJ1-5; size: NA; CDR3: CASSYDRAGNQPQHF
V: TRBV7-3; J: TRBJ2-7; size: NA; CDR3: CASSLTAGGFNEQYF
V: TRBV5-1; J: TRBJ2-5; size: once; CDR3: CASSRQGARETQYF
V: TRBV19; J: TRBJ2-3; size: NA; CDR3: CASSIPGHATDTQYF
V: TRBV18; J: TRBJ1-1; size: once; CDR3: CASSPQGAEAFF
V: TRBV19; J: TRBJ2-3; size: few; CDR3: CASSTPRYTGKGTDTQYF
V: TRBV18; J: TRBJ1-5; size: many; CDR3: CASSPSGGQVNQPQHF
V: TRBV5-1; J: TRBJ1-2; size: NA; CDR3: CASRLTGGGYGYTF
V: TRBV5-1; J: TRBJ1-5; size: NA; CDR3: CASSLEPGQINQPQHF
V: TRBV10-3; J: TRBJ1-2; size: few; CDR3: CAIKGTGIYGYTF
V: TRBV9; J: TRBJ1-2; size: once; CDR3: CASSPGTGYGYTF